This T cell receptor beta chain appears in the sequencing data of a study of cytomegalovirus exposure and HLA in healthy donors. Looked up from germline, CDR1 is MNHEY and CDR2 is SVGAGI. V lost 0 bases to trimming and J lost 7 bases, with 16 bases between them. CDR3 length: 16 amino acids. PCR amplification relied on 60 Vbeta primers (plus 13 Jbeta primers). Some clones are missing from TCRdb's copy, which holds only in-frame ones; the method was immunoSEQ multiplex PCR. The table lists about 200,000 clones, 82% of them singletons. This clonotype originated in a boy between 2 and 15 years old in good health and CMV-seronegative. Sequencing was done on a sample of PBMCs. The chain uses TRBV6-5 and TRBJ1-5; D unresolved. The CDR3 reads CASSYSPSHPGQPQHF. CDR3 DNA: TGTGCCAGCAGTTACTCACCTAGCCACCCGGGGCAGCCCCAGCATTTT.